These T cell receptor beta chains were read from a single sample in a study of regulatory T cells in long-lasting Graves disease. TCRdb itself ran the multiplex PCR reads through MiXCR, one entry per CDR3 protein. This sample carries a few hundred thousand distinct CDR3 sequences, 16% of them seen once, and the ten largest clones take approximately 22%. The same data also contributed to another study, on T cells in Graves' hyperthyroidism and ophthalmopathy.

The sequencing used peripheral blood mononuclear cells (PBMCs), collected at new diagnosis, from a patient treated with antithyroid drugs. These receptors originate from a woman younger than 30 with Graves disease. The CDR3 runs from the conserved cysteine through the conserved F or W. D genes are given only for firm matches. Size tells how often a clone was seen (once, few, many) or the class of an expanded clone, and some rows leave it out.

CDR3 protein: CSASRTSGNYNEQFF
CDR3 DNA: TGCAGTGCTAGCCGGACTAGCGGGAACTACAATGAGCAGTTCTTC
clone size: NA
V gene: TRBV20-1
D gene: TRBD2
J gene: TRBJ2-1

CDR3 protein: CASSLGDRDSETQYF
CDR3 DNA: TGTGCCAGCAGCTTAGGGGACAGGGATTCTGAGACCCAGTACTTC
clone size: few
V gene: TRBV7-9
D gene: TRBD1
J gene: TRBJ2-5

CDR3 protein: CASSDRREGLVGTDTQYF
CDR3 DNA: TGTGCCAGCAGTGACCGGCGGGAGGGCCTGGTTGGCACAGATACGCAGTATTTT
clone size: many
V gene: TRBV2
D gene: TRBD2
J gene: TRBJ2-3

CDR3 protein: CASSVGQAEGPRGYTF
CDR3 DNA: TGTGCCAGCAGCGTGGGACAGGCGGAGGGTCCCCGTGGCTACACCTTC
clone size: NA
V gene: TRBV9
D gene: TRBD1
J gene: TRBJ1-2

CDR3 protein: CASSESSYGYTF
CDR3 DNA: TGTGCCAGCAGTGAGTCTAGCTATGGCTACACCTTC
clone size: many
V gene: TRBV2
D gene: NA
J gene: TRBJ1-2

CDR3 protein: CASSLIGWEQYF
CDR3 DNA: TGTGCCAGCAGCTTGATTGGTTGGGAGCAGTACTTC
clone size: few
V gene: TRBV5-5
D gene: NA
J gene: TRBJ2-7

CDR3 protein: CSYDGGLAGDNEQFF
CDR3 DNA: TGCAGTTACGACGGGGGACTAGCGGGAGACAATGAGCAGTTCTTC
clone size: few
V gene: TRBV20-1
D gene: TRBD2
J gene: TRBJ2-1

CDR3 protein: CASSLSLASGSLTREQFF
CDR3 DNA: TGCGCCAGCAGCTTGAGCTTGGCTAGCGGGTCGCTTACAAGGGAGCAGTTCTTC
clone size: NA
V gene: TRBV5-1
D gene: TRBD2
J gene: TRBJ2-1

CDR3 protein: CASSLVESMNTEAFF
CDR3 DNA: TGTGCCAGCAGCTTAGTCGAAAGTATGAACACTGAAGCTTTCTTT
clone size: NA
V gene: TRBV7-9
D gene: NA
J gene: TRBJ1-1

CDR3 protein: CASRSSRKDTQYF
CDR3 DNA: TGTGCCAGCAGGTCCTCTAGAAAAGATACGCAGTATTTT
clone size: many
V gene: TRBV12-3/TRBV12-4
D gene: NA
J gene: TRBJ2-3

CDR3 protein: CASSQGVSGLPYEQYF
CDR3 DNA: TGCGCCAGCAGCCAAGGGGTTTCCGGGCTTCCCTACGAGCAGTACTTC
clone size: many
V gene: TRBV4-1
D gene: NA
J gene: TRBJ2-7

CDR3 protein: CASSFQGRTDTQYF
CDR3 DNA: TGTGCCAGCAGTTTTCAGGGCCGCACAGATACGCAGTATTTT
clone size: many
V gene: TRBV12-3/TRBV12-4
D gene: NA
J gene: TRBJ2-3

CDR3 protein: CASSQVSSGYGYTF
CDR3 DNA: TGCGCCAGCAGCCAAGTTTCCTCCGGCTATGGCTACACCTTC
clone size: few
V gene: TRBV4-3
D gene: NA
J gene: TRBJ1-2

CDR3 protein: CASSRGVGGEQYF
CDR3 DNA: TGTGCTAGCAGCCGTGGGGTGGGAGGCGAGCAGTACTTC
clone size: NA
V gene: TRBV7-7
D gene: NA
J gene: TRBJ2-7

CDR3 protein: CASSIEGEAKNIQYF
CDR3 DNA: TGTGCCAGTAGTATTGAGGGGGAGGCCAAAAACATTCAGTACTTC
clone size: NA
V gene: TRBV19
D gene: NA
J gene: TRBJ2-4

CDR3 protein: CASSFSGGRSSPLHF
CDR3 DNA: TGTGCCAGCAGTTTTTCGGGGGGAAGGAGTTCACCCCTCCACTTT
clone size: many
V gene: TRBV12-3/TRBV12-4
D gene: NA
J gene: TRBJ1-6

CDR3 protein: CATSDLLQGSETQYF
CDR3 DNA: TGTGCCACCAGTGATTTGCTTCAGGGGTCAGAGACCCAGTACTTC
clone size: few
V gene: TRBV24-1
D gene: NA
J gene: TRBJ2-5

CDR3 protein: CANSQGRGLAGAPGNEQFF
CDR3 DNA: TGCGCCAACAGCCAAGGGAGGGGACTAGCGGGGGCCCCGGGCAATGAGCAGTTCTTC
clone size: NA
V gene: TRBV4-3
D gene: TRBD2
J gene: TRBJ2-1

CDR3 protein: CASSPLGLAGGSYEQYF
CDR3 DNA: TGCGCCAGCAGCCCTCTCGGACTAGCGGGAGGGTCCTACGAGCAGTACTTC
clone size: NA
V gene: TRBV5-1
D gene: TRBD2
J gene: TRBJ2-7

CDR3 protein: CASSQGHTEAFF
CDR3 DNA: TGTGCCAGCTCTCAGGGGCATACTGAAGCTTTCTTT
clone size: once
V gene: TRBV18
D gene: NA
J gene: TRBJ1-1

CDR3 protein: CATSEGGIQETQYF
CDR3 DNA: TGTGCCACCAGCGAGGGAGGGATACAAGAGACCCAGTACTTC
clone size: NA
V gene: TRBV24-1
D gene: TRBD2
J gene: TRBJ2-5

CDR3 protein: CSARGGIGYEQYF
CDR3 DNA: TGCAGTGCTAGAGGGGGGATTGGGTACGAGCAGTACTTC
clone size: many
V gene: TRBV20-1
D gene: NA
J gene: TRBJ2-7

CDR3 protein: CSVEPRTSGSKEQFF
CDR3 DNA: TGCAGCGTTGAGCCCCGGACTAGCGGGAGTAAGGAGCAGTTCTTC
clone size: many
V gene: TRBV29-1
D gene: TRBD2
J gene: TRBJ2-1

CDR3 protein: CATSMGLGDEQYF
CDR3 DNA: TGTGCCACCAGCATGGGCCTTGGCGACGAGCAGTACTTC
clone size: many
V gene: TRBV15
D gene: NA
J gene: TRBJ2-7

CDR3 protein: CASSLDSPLHF
CDR3 DNA: TGTGCCAGCAGCTTAGATTCACCCCTCCACTTT
clone size: many
V gene: TRBV7-9
D gene: NA
J gene: TRBJ1-6

CDR3 protein: CASSRDRGQVAEAFF
CDR3 DNA: TGTGCCAGCAGCCGGGACAGGGGGCAGGTAGCTGAAGCTTTCTTT
clone size: few
V gene: TRBV14
D gene: TRBD1
J gene: TRBJ1-1

CDR3 protein: CSAPDSSYGYTF
CDR3 DNA: TGCAGTGCACCGGACAGTTCCTATGGCTACACCTTC
clone size: few
V gene: TRBV20-1
D gene: NA
J gene: TRBJ1-2

CDR3 protein: CASSVENRGNSPLHF
CDR3 DNA: TGTGCCAGCAGCGTAGAAAACAGGGGTAATTCACCCCTCCACTTT
clone size: NA
V gene: TRBV9
D gene: TRBD1
J gene: TRBJ1-6

CDR3 protein: CASGTSASYNEQFF
CDR3 DNA: TGTGCCAGCGGTACTAGCGCCTCCTACAATGAGCAGTTCTTC
clone size: once
V gene: TRBV9
D gene: TRBD2
J gene: TRBJ2-1